This T cell receptor beta chain was observed in a study of shared clonotypes between healthy human individuals. General study points: It was observed that approximately 5% of naive CD4 clonotypes were shared across a handful of donors.

CDR3 length equals 17 residues. The ends were cut back, 2 bases at V and 0 bases at J, with 14 bases in the middle. Germline V gene sequence: CDR1 MNHEY, CDR2 SMNVEV (reference sequence). It was across several immunoSEQ plates that each subset's genomic DNA was evenly split. The input for sorted-subset replicate PCRs was around 0.2 ug DNA, some 30,000 T cell genomes. Repertoires were generated with immunoSEQ multiplex PCR, while TCRdb's copy carries only in-frame clones and drops some. The profile covers roughly 700,000 clones, with around 91% appearing a single time and 34% taken by the ten largest. To note about this clone: Its antigen is not known.

Donors, without exception, were Caucasian adults residing in Nashville, Tennessee. Sequencing used memory CD8+ T cells from PBMCs. Indicated subset: CD45RO+ cells pooled with CCR7-negative TemRA cells. V usage is TRBV27 and J usage is TRBJ1-5; D is unresolved. The sequence was obtained from a young man in good health. Some clones in this sample may be carry-over from other donors' samples. This CDR3 is CASSLRAGSDSNQPQHF. CDR3 bases: TGTGCCAGCAGTTTACGAGCCGGCAGCGATAGCAATCAGCCCCAGCATTTT.